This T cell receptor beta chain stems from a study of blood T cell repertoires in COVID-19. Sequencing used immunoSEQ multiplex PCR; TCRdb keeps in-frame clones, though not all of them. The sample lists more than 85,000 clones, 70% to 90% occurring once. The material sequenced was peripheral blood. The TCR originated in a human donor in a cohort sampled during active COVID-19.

CDR3 in amino acids: CASSLDRGNEKLFF. The CDR3 DNA reads TGTGCCAGCAGTTTGGACAGGGGGAATGAAAAACTGTTTTTT. The gene calls are TRBV6-5 and TRBJ1-4, with 10 bases identical to TRBD1. The germline CDR1 and CDR2 sequences are MNHEY and SVGAGI. This CDR3 has 14 amino acids. V gave up 4 bases and J gave up 5 bases; unmatched junction bases: 1.